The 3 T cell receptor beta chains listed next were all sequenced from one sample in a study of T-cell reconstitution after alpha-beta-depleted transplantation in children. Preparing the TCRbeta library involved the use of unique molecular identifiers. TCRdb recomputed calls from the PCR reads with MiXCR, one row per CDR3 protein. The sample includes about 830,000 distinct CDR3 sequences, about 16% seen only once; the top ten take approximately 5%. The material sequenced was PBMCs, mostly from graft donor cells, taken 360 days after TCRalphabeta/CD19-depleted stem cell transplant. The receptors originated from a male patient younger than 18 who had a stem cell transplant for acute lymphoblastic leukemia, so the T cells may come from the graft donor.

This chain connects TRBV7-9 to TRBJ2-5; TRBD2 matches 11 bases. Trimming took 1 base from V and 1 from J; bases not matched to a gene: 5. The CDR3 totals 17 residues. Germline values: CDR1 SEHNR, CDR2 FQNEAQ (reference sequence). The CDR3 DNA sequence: TGTGCCAGCAGCTTAGGACTAGCGGGACCGGGCCAAGAGACCCAGTACTTC. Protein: CASSLGLAGPGQETQYF.

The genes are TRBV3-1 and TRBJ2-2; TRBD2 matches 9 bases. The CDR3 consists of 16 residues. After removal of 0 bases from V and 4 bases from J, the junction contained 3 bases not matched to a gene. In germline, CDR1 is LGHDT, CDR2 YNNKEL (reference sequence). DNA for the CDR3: TGTGCCAGCAGCCAAGAAGGTAGCGGGAGCACCGGGGAGCTGTTTTTT. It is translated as CASSQEGSGSTGELFF.

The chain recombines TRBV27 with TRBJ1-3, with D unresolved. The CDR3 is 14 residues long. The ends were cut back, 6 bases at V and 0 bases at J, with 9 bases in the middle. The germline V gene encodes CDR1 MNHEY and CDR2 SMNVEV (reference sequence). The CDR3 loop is CASRKGNSGNTIYF. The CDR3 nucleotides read TGTGCCAGCAGAAAGGGCAACTCTGGAAACACCATATATTTT.